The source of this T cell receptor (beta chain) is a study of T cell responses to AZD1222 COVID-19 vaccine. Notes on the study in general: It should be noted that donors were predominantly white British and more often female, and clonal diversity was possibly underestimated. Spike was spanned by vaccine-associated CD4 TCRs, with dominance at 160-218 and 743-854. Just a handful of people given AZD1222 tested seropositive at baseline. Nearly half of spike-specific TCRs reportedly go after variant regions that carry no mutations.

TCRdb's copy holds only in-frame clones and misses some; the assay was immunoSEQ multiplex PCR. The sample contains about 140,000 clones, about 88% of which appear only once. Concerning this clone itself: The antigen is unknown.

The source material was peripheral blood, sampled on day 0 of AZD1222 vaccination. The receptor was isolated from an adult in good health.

This CDR3 reads CASSPPMQGQGIYEQYF. DNA of the CDR3: TGTGCCAGCTCACCACCGATGCAGGGACAGGGGATATACGAGCAGTACTTC. V is TRBV18 and J is TRBJ2-7; 10 bases line up with TRBD1. The CDR3 has 17 residues. The junction had 9 bases not matched to a gene; V was cut back by 0 bases and J by 4 bases. Per the germline V gene, CDR1 is KGHSH and CDR2 is LQKENI.